This is a list of T cell receptor beta chains from one sample in a study of neurological immune-mediated disorders. TCRdb fed the 5' RACE reads into MiXCR, producing one record per CDR3 protein. Among tens of thousands of distinct CDR3 sequences listed, 20% to 25% were seen once. The source material was PBMCs. All receptors derive from a man in his sixties with HTLV-1-associated myelopathy (HAM/TSP). The CDR3 runs from the conserved cysteine through the conserved F or W. The D gene is left open where the match is weak. Size tells how often a clone was seen (once, few, many) or the class of an expanded clone, and some rows leave it out.

TRBD1	TRBJ2-2	.	TRBV5-1	CASSFRLTGGSTGELFF	TGCGCCAGCAGCTTCCGGTTGACAGGGGGCTCCACCGGGGAGCTGTTTTTT
TRBD2	TRBJ2-5	many	TRBV20-1	CSARNPSPSGETQYF	TGCAGTGCGAGAAACCCCTCGCCTAGCGGGGAGACCCAGTACTTC
.	TRBJ2-5	.	TRBV5-6	CASSLWTGTETQYF	TGTGCCAGCAGCCTATGGACCGGGACGGAGACCCAGTACTTC
.	TRBJ2-5	many	TRBV30	CAWSEGSRETQYF	TGTGCCTGGAGTGAGGGCAGCCGGGAGACCCAGTACTTC
TRBD2	TRBJ2-7	medium-sized	TRBV4-1	CASSLSGIHVQYF	TGCGCCAGCAGCCTCAGCGGGATTCATGTGCAGTACTTC
.	TRBJ2-3	many	TRBV9	CASSVRETADTQYF	TGTGCCAGCAGCGTTAGGGAGACGGCAGATACGCAGTATTTT
.	TRBJ2-7	medium-sized	TRBV20-1	CSARDFPSYEQYF	TGCAGTGCTAGGGACTTCCCCTCCTACGAGCAGTACTTC
.	TRBJ2-1	.	TRBV5-4	CASSLEPGVDNEQFF	TGTGCCAGCAGCTTGGAGCCGGGAGTGGACAATGAGCAGTTCTTC
TRBD1	TRBJ2-6	many	TRBV5-1	CASSYGQDLSGANVLTF	TGCGCCAGCAGCTACGGACAGGACCTCTCTGGGGCCAACGTCCTGACTTTC
.	TRBJ1-5	many	TRBV24-1	CATSDSGPNQGYQPQHF	TGTGCCACCAGTGATTCAGGACCCAATCAGGGGTATCAGCCCCAGCATTTT
.	TRBJ2-5	many	TRBV6-5	CASSPPHGQETQYF	TGTGCCAGCAGCCCCCCGCACGGTCAGGAGACCCAGTACTTC
TRBD1	TRBJ2-2	many	TRBV9	CASSAPTGGLDDTGELFF	TGTGCCAGCAGCGCGCCGACAGGGGGCCTGGATGACACCGGGGAGCTGTTTTTT
.	TRBJ2-7	many	TRBV20-1	CSAGDQHEQYF	TGCAGTGCTGGGGACCAGCACGAGCAGTACTTC
.	TRBJ1-5	many	TRBV20-1	CSAPGTPRQPQHF	TGCAGTGCTCCGGGGACCCCAAGGCAGCCCCAGCATTTT
.	TRBJ2-7	.	TRBV28	CASNSHNSDQTPEQYF	TGTGCCAGCAACTCCCACAACAGCGACCAGACCCCCGAGCAGTACTTC
.	TRBJ1-1	many	TRBV20-1	CSATPGVDTEAFF	TGCAGTGCCACCCCAGGGGTAGACACTGAAGCTTTCTTT
.	TRBJ2-1	.	TRBV5-1	CASSLTGSSYNEQFF	TGCGCCAGCAGCTTGACTGGGAGCTCCTACAATGAGCAGTTCTTC
.	TRBJ2-1	many	TRBV11-2	CASSYGPGAEYNEQFF	TGTGCCAGCAGCTATGGCCCGGGAGCCGAGTACAATGAGCAGTTCTTC
.	TRBJ2-1	.	TRBV5-1	CASSRVGERGDEQFF	TGCGCCAGCAGCCGAGTGGGCGAGAGAGGCGATGAGCAGTTCTTC
.	TRBJ2-2	few	TRBV6-2/TRBV6-3	CASKLTPVGELFF	TGTGCCAGCAAGCTTACCCCGGTCGGGGAGCTGTTTTTT
.	TRBJ1-3	many	TRBV5-5	CASSSGPGEGNTIYF	TGTGCCAGCAGCTCCGGACCAGGGGAGGGAAACACCATATATTTT
TRBD1	TRBJ1-4	.	TRBV6-1	CASSGTGVIEKLFF	TGTGCCAGCAGTGGGACAGGGGTAATCGAAAAACTGTTTTTT
.	TRBJ2-1	.	TRBV27	CASSAHAAEQFF	TGTGCCAGCAGTGCCCACGCGGCTGAGCAGTTCTTC
.	TRBJ1-1	medium-sized	TRBV20-1	CSARVAGPNTEAFF	TGCAGTGCTAGAGTCGCAGGCCCCAACACTGAAGCTTTCTTT
.	TRBJ2-1	many	TRBV15	CATSKTGVYNEQFF	TGTGCCACCAGCAAGACGGGAGTGTACAATGAGCAGTTCTTC
TRBD1	TRBJ1-1	.	TRBV6-2/TRBV6-3	CASSTPGQLNTEAFF	TGTGCCAGCAGTACCCCGGGACAGCTGAACACTGAAGCTTTCTTT
.	TRBJ2-4	once	TRBV20-1	CSVRPPTAKNIQYF	TGCAGTGTTAGGCCTCCTACAGCCAAAAACATTCAGTACTTC
.	TRBJ2-5	many	TRBV29-1	CSVASSETQYF	TGCAGCGTTGCAAGCTCAGAGACCCAGTACTTC
.	TRBJ2-7	many	TRBV5-6	CASSLIARNYEQYF	TGTGCCAGCAGCTTGATAGCCAGAAACTACGAGCAGTACTTC
TRBD1	TRBJ2-1	many	TRBV5-1	CASSPGQGTDEQFF	TGCGCCAGCAGCCCGGGACAGGGGACCGATGAGCAGTTCTTC
TRBD2	TRBJ2-2	.	TRBV20-1	CSASWGGASGELFF	TGCAGTGCTAGTTGGGGAGGGGCAAGCGGGGAGCTGTTTTTT
TRBD2	TRBJ2-3	many	TRBV7-9	CASSLPYRLAGIIDTQYF	TGTGCCAGCAGCTTACCTTACAGACTAGCGGGAATTATAGATACGCAGTATTTT
TRBD1	TRBJ1-1	many	TRBV12-3/TRBV12-4	CASSRAGSPGQGGTEAFF	TGTGCCAGCAGTCGGGCCGGGTCTCCGGGACAGGGCGGCACTGAAGCTTTCTTT
.	TRBJ1-1	.	TRBV25-1	CASSDLGNTEAFF	TGTGCCAGCAGTGACCTGGGGAACACTGAAGCTTTCTTT
.	TRBJ1-2	.	TRBV3-1	CDSSLGGVANYGYTF	TGTGATAGCAGCCTCGGGGGGGTAGCTAACTATGGCTACACCTTC
TRBD2	TRBJ2-1	many	TRBV20-1	CSARVSGLGYNEQFF	TGCAGTGCTAGAGTCTCGGGACTAGGCTACAATGAGCAGTTCTTC
.	TRBJ2-7	.	TRBV20-1	CSARTGGGNEQYF	TGCAGTGCTAGGACGGGCGGAGGGAACGAGCAGTACTTC
.	TRBJ1-1	many	TRBV4-2	CASSPLSGMNTEAFF	TGTGCCAGCAGCCCTTTATCGGGAATGAACACTGAAGCTTTCTTT
TRBD1	TRBJ1-1	many	TRBV25-1	CASRDATGATEAFF	TGTGCCAGCAGGGATGCGACAGGGGCCACTGAAGCTTTCTTT
.	TRBJ2-7	many	TRBV20-1	CSARGVHTFGSYEQYF	TGCAGTGCTAGAGGAGTCCACACATTCGGGTCCTACGAGCAGTACTTC
.	TRBJ2-1	many	TRBV10-3	CAISDSYNEQFF	TGTGCCATCAGTGACTCATACAATGAGCAGTTCTTC
.	TRBJ2-2	.	TRBV6-1	CATKGRDTLTGELFF	TGTGCCACCAAAGGCCGGGACACCCTCACCGGGGAGCTGTTTTTT
.	TRBJ2-1	many	TRBV20-1	CSARGPGQLGGPRYNEQFF	TGCAGTGCTAGAGGTCCCGGACAACTGGGGGGTCCTCGCTACAATGAGCAGTTCTTC
TRBD1	TRBJ2-3	many	TRBV29-1	CSVDRDRLTDTQYF	TGCAGCGTGGACCGGGACAGGCTCACAGATACGCAGTATTTT
TRBD1	TRBJ1-1	many	TRBV7-9	CASSLRPGTGTEDTETFF	TGTGCCAGCAGCTTACGGCCCGGGACAGGGACAGAGGATACTGAAACTTTCTTT
.	TRBJ1-1	many	TRBV3-1	CASSQDSKGGGAFF	TGTGCCAGCAGCCAAGATTCAAAGGGCGGGGGGGCTTTCTTT
.	TRBJ1-5	many	TRBV20-1	CSAGRAASNQPQHF	TGCAGTGCTGGCCGGGCCGCTAGCAATCAGCCCCAGCATTTT
.	TRBJ1-1	many	TRBV7-2	CASTTTMNTEAFF	TGTGCCAGCACCACAACCATGAACACTGAAGCTTTCTTT
.	TRBJ1-4	many	TRBV20-1	CSAIDGEKLFF	TGCAGTGCCATCGACGGTGAAAAACTGTTTTTT
.	TRBJ2-1	many	TRBV7-3	CASSLLRSSSYNEQFF	TGTGCCAGCAGCTTACTGAGGTCGAGCTCCTACAATGAGCAGTTCTTC
.	TRBJ1-1	.	TRBV29-1	CSLDPPRNTEAFF	TGCAGCTTAGACCCTCCGAGGAACACTGAAGCTTTCTTT